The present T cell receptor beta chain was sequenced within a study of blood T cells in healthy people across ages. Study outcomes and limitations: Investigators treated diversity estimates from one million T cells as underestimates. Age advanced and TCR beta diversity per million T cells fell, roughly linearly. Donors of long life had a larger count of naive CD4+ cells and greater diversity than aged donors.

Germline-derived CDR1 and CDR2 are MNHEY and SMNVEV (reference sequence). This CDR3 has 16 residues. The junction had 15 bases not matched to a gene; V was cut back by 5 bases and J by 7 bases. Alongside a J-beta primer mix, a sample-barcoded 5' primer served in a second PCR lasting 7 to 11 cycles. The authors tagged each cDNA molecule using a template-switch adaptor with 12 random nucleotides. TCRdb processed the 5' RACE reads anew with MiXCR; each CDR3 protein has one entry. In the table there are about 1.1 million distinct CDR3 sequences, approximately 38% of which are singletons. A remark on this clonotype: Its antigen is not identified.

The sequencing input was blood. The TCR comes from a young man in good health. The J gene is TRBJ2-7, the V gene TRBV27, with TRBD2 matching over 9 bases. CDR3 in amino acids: CASSPVAGGGADEQYF. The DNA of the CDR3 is TGTGCCAGCAGTCCCGTAGCGGGCGGGGGGGCGGATGAGCAGTACTTC.